This is a list of T cell receptor beta chains from one sample in a study of tissue T cells after allogeneic stem cell transplantation. The method was immunoSEQ multiplex PCR; TCRdb's version includes in-frame clones alone and lacks a portion of them. The top ten hold less than 8% of the sample, which has fewer than 4,500 clones, 66% seen once. The sequencing here drew on left colon tissue, taken at autopsy. The receptor source for this set is a male donor aged 60 or over with lung cancer. Both conserved end residues are part of each CDR3. A D gene is named only where the DNA matches it firmly. Only part of the rows carry a size: once, few, many, or a class if the clone is expanded.

size	J	V	D	DNA	CDR3
.	TRBJ1-3	TRBV15	.	TGTGCCACCAGCAGAGAATGGGGGTCTGGAAACACCATATATTTT	CATSREWGSGNTIYF
.	TRBJ2-6	TRBV5-1	.	TGCGCCAGCAGCTTGGATGGTGCTGGGGCCAACGTCCTGACTTTC	CASSLDGAGANVLTF
.	TRBJ1-2	TRBV6-5	.	TGTGCCAGCAGTACCCGTACAGCTAACTATGGCTACACCTTC	CASSTRTANYGYTF
.	TRBJ2-7	TRBV19	.	TGTGCCAGTAGTTCCCAGCAAGCCTCCTACGAGCAGTACTTC	CASSSQQASYEQYF
.	TRBJ1-4	TRBV28	TRBD1	TGTGCCAGCACCTTCCAGGGGACAGGGGCAAGTGAAAAACTGTTTTTT	CASTFQGTGASEKLFF
.	TRBJ2-1	TRBV7-7	.	TGTGCTAGCAGCTTAGATCCTAGCAAGCACAATGAGCAGTTCTTC	CASSLDPSKHNEQFF
.	TRBJ2-3	TRBV18	.	TGTGCCAGCTCACCACCGGGAGTCCATACGCAGTATTTT	CASSPPGVHTQYF
.	TRBJ2-7	TRBV6-6	TRBD2	TGTGCCAGCAGTTTCTCACCGGGACTAGGCTCAGAGGGGCAGTACTTC	CASSFSPGLGSEGQYF
.	TRBJ2-7	TRBV11-2	.	TGTGCCAGCAGCTTAGTAGGGACCGTCGGGTACGAGCAGTACTTC	CASSLVGTVGYEQYF
.	TRBJ1-6	TRBV6-2/TRBV6-3	.	TGTGCCAGCAGTATTACAGAGAATTCACCCCTCCACTTT	CASSITENSPLHF
.	TRBJ2-7	TRBV28	.	TGTGCCAGCAGTACTGGACTCCCCGAGCAGTACTTC	CASSTGLPEQYF
.	TRBJ2-3	TRBV4-3	TRBD2	TGCGCCAGCAGCCAAGATTCAGGGACTGCGGGAGGGGGGTTCGGCGCGCAGTATTTT	CASSQDSGTAGGGFGAQYF
few	TRBJ2-3	TRBV12-5	.	TGTGCTAGTGCCTATGGGGGCTCCGATACGCAGTATTTT	CASAYGGSDTQYF
.	TRBJ2-1	TRBV3-1/TRBV3-2	TRBD2	TGTGCCAGCAGCCCGGGGGGAACGGTGCAGTTCTTC	CASSPGGTVQFF
.	TRBJ2-6	TRBV29-1	.	TGCAGCGCCTATGGTGGGGCCAACGTCCTGACTTTC	CSAYGGANVLTF
.	TRBJ2-3	TRBV12-5	TRBD2	TGTGCTAGTGGTTTGGGACTAGCGGGCACAGATACGCAGTATTTT	CASGLGLAGTDTQYF
.	TRBJ1-4	TRBV3-1/TRBV3-2	.	TGTGCCAGCAGCTTCCACGGGGAGAGAGGTGAAAAACTGTTTTTT	CASSFHGERGEKLFF
.	TRBJ2-4	TRBV24-1	.	TGTGCCACCAGTGATTTGAGGGAAAGAGGGGCCAAAAACATTCAGTACTTC	CATSDLRERGAKNIQYF
.	TRBJ2-7	TRBV7-2	TRBD2	TGTGCCAGCAGACAGACTAGCGGGGGGCCTTGGGAGCAGTACTTC	CASRQTSGGPWEQYF
.	TRBJ2-5	TRBV5-6	.	TGTGCCAGCAGCTGGCCTAACAGGGTTCGGCAAGAGACCCAGTACTTC	CASSWPNRVRQETQYF
.	TRBJ2-7	TRBV4-1	TRBD1	TGCGCCAGCAGCCAAGAAAGACAGGGCCACGAGCAGTACTTC	CASSQERQGHEQYF
.	TRBJ2-1	TRBV5-1	TRBD1	TGCGCCAGCAGCCCCGGACAGGGGTATGAGCAGTTCTTC	CASSPGQGYEQFF
.	TRBJ1-1	TRBV19	TRBD1	TGTGCCAGTAGTCTGGCTGACAGGGACACTGAAGCTTTCTTT	CASSLADRDTEAFF
.	TRBJ2-1	TRBV27	TRBD2	TGTGCCAGCAGTTTGACTAGCGGGGGGATTTTCGAGCAGTTCTTC	CASSLTSGGIFEQFF
few	TRBJ1-6	TRBV6-5	.	TGTGCCAGCACGGGGCTGACCGGGGAGAATTCACCCCTCCACTTT	CASTGLTGENSPLHF
.	TRBJ2-7	TRBV5-5	.	TGTGCCAGCAGCTTGGAGGGTTCTCCAGCCTACGAGCAGTACTTC	CASSLEGSPAYEQYF
few	TRBJ2-7	TRBV9	TRBD2	TGTGCCAGCAGCGTAGCACTAGCGGGTTACGAGCAGTACTTC	CASSVALAGYEQYF
.	TRBJ2-7	TRBV11-2	.	TGTGCCAGCAGCTTAACCGTGCCAGGGGGAGGGCCCTACGAGCAGTACTTC	CASSLTVPGGGPYEQYF